The entry below describes one TCR beta chain. Its antigen remains unknown. This entry is derived from a study of T cells expressing NK-cell markers. Study as a whole: The TCR beta repertoires originated in sorted CD3+CD56+NKG2C+, CD3+CD56+NKG2C- and CD3+CD56-NKG2C+ T cells. Study-wide findings and caveats: CD8+ T cells in 5 or 6 donors included dominant NKG2C+ clonotypes at roughly 1.0-8%. For a few donors, these clonotypes were likewise the leading ones in the CD3+CD56-NKG2C+ fraction.

5'RACE template switching built TCR beta cDNA with unique molecular identifiers. TCRdb re-analyzed the 5' RACE reads; it lists each CDR3 protein once, without DNA. The record lists fewer than 550,000 distinct CDR3 sequences, of which the ten most abundant hold 1.4%. The CDR3 covers 16 residues. Germline lookup yields CDR1 SGHVS and CDR2 FNYEAQ. This sequence originates from a woman in her forties or fifties in good health. The sequencing input was blood T cells: a sorted CD56 or NKG2C T cell subset, CD4+ or CD8+ T cells, or bulk PBMC T cells (not recorded which). This chain connects TRBV7-6 to TRBJ2-3; there is no DNA to check the TCRdb D call of TRBD1. The chain's CDR3 is CASSFRQGSSTDTQYF.